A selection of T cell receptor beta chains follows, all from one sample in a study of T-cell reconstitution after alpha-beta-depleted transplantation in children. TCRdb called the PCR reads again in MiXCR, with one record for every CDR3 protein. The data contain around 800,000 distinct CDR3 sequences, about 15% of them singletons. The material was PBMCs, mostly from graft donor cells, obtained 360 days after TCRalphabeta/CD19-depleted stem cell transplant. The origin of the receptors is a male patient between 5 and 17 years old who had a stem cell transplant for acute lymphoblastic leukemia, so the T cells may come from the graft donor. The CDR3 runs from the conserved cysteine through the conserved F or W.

cdr3_aa: CASSYSFIGQGGYEQYF
v_call: TRBV6-5
j_call: TRBJ2-7

cdr3_aa: CASSWSGRADYEQYF
v_call: TRBV27
j_call: TRBJ2-7

cdr3_aa: CASSQDVRGEQYF
v_call: TRBV4-1
j_call: TRBJ2-7

cdr3_aa: CASSLSISGGETQYF
v_call: TRBV7-2
j_call: TRBJ2-5

cdr3_aa: CASRTGLAGDQEQFF
v_call: TRBV11-1
j_call: TRBJ2-1

cdr3_aa: CASSPGGLAADTQYF
v_call: TRBV7-6
j_call: TRBJ2-3

cdr3_aa: CATSAQPNTGELFF
v_call: TRBV24-1
j_call: TRBJ2-2

cdr3_aa: CASSRGTVYYGYTF
v_call: TRBV3-1
j_call: TRBJ1-2

cdr3_aa: CASTGRGDYNEQFF
v_call: TRBV5-1
j_call: TRBJ2-1

cdr3_aa: CASSHSSGTAIVETQYF
v_call: TRBV4-1
j_call: TRBJ2-5

cdr3_aa: CASSQVPAYEQYF
v_call: TRBV6-1
j_call: TRBJ2-7

cdr3_aa: CASRDLGSYGYTF
v_call: TRBV5-1
j_call: TRBJ1-2

cdr3_aa: CASSLQDGDTQYF
v_call: TRBV5-1
j_call: TRBJ2-3

cdr3_aa: CASSLVASGGNEQFF
v_call: TRBV5-1
j_call: TRBJ2-1

cdr3_aa: CASSLVGTTNTGELFF
v_call: TRBV7-3
j_call: TRBJ2-2

cdr3_aa: CASSLGGTRSDTQYF
v_call: TRBV12-3/TRBV12-4
j_call: TRBJ2-3

cdr3_aa: CSARGSYPQETQYF
v_call: TRBV20-1
j_call: TRBJ2-5

cdr3_aa: CATSRAGTPNYEQYF
v_call: TRBV15
j_call: TRBJ2-7

cdr3_aa: CASSPPSRVNEQFF
v_call: TRBV11-2
j_call: TRBJ2-1

cdr3_aa: CASSQEGLADEQFF
v_call: TRBV4-1
j_call: TRBJ2-1

cdr3_aa: CASSGGQGSYEQYF
v_call: TRBV5-1
j_call: TRBJ2-7

cdr3_aa: CSARDRPFSREKLFF
v_call: TRBV20-1
j_call: TRBJ1-4

cdr3_aa: CASSQDRTGTDYGYTF
v_call: TRBV4-1
j_call: TRBJ1-2

cdr3_aa: CASRSAGTGGQPQHF
v_call: TRBV12-3/TRBV12-4
j_call: TRBJ1-5

cdr3_aa: CASSFSGANQETQYF
v_call: TRBV5-1
j_call: TRBJ2-5

cdr3_aa: CASSLGGKGPYNEQFF
v_call: TRBV11-1
j_call: TRBJ2-1

cdr3_aa: CSVEHGMNTEAFF
v_call: TRBV29-1
j_call: TRBJ1-1

cdr3_aa: CASSYGTGLYGYTF
v_call: TRBV6-6
j_call: TRBJ1-2

cdr3_aa: CASSIWEEKLFF
v_call: TRBV19
j_call: TRBJ1-4

cdr3_aa: CSARVDTQYF
v_call: TRBV29-1
j_call: TRBJ2-3

cdr3_aa: CASSTGQGRNEQYF
v_call: TRBV12-3/TRBV12-4
j_call: TRBJ2-7

cdr3_aa: CASSYVGQFEQYF
v_call: TRBV6-6
j_call: TRBJ2-7

cdr3_aa: CASSKGTSGRAGTDTQYF
v_call: TRBV21-1
j_call: TRBJ2-3

cdr3_aa: CASSVAVAGSSTGELFF
v_call: TRBV9
j_call: TRBJ2-2

cdr3_aa: CSASEGATYGYTF
v_call: TRBV20-1
j_call: TRBJ1-2

cdr3_aa: CASSINSPYEQYF
v_call: TRBV19
j_call: TRBJ2-7

cdr3_aa: CSASQLKFSNQPQHF
v_call: TRBV20-1
j_call: TRBJ1-5

cdr3_aa: CASSQKGVSYEQYF
v_call: TRBV4-1
j_call: TRBJ2-7

cdr3_aa: CASSDRTGDNYGYTF
v_call: TRBV7-6
j_call: TRBJ1-2

cdr3_aa: CASSQGPDRINF
v_call: TRBV3-1
j_call: TRBJ2-5

cdr3_aa: CASSPLGGRANEQFF
v_call: TRBV6-2/TRBV6-3
j_call: TRBJ2-1

cdr3_aa: CSATSLAGGQETQYF
v_call: TRBV20-1
j_call: TRBJ2-5